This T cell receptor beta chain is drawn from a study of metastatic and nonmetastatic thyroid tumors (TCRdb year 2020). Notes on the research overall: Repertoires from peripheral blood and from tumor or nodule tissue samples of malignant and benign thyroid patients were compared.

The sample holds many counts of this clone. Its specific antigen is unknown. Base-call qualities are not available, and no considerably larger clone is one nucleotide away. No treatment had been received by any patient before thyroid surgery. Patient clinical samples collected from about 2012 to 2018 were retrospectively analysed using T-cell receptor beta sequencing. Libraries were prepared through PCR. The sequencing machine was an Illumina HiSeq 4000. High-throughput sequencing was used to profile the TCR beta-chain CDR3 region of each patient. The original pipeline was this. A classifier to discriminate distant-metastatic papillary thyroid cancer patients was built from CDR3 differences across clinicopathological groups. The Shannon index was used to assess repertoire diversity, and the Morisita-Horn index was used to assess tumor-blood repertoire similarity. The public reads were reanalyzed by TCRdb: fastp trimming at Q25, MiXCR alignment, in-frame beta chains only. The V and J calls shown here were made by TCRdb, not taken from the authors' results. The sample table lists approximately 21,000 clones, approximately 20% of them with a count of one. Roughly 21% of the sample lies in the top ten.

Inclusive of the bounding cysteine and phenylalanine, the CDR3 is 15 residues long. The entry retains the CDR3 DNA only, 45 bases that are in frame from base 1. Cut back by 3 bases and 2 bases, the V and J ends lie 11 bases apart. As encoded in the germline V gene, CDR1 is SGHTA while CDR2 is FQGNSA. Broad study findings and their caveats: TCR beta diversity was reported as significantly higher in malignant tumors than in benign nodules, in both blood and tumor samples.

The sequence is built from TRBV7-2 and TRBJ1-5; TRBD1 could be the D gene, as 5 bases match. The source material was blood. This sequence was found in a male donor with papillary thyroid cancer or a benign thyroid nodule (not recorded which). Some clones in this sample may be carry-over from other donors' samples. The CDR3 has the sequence CASSLFPGGNQPQHF. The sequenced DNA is TGTGCCAGCAGCTTGTTTCCGGGGGGCAATCAGCCCCAGCATTTT.